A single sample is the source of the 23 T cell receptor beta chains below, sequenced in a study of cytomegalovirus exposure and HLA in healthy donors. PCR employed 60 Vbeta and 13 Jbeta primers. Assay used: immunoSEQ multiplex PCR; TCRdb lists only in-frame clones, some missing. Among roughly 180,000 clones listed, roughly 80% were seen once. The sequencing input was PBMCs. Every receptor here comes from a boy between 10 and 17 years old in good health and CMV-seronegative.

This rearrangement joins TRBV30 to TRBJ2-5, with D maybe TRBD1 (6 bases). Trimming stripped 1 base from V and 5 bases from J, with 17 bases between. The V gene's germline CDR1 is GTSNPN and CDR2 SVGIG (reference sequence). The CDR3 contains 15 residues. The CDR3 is CAWSAGARIAETQYF. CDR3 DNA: TGTGCCTGGAGTGCAGGGGCCCGGATTGCGGAGACCCAGTACTTC. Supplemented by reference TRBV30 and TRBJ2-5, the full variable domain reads SQTIHQWPATLVQPVGSPLSLECTVEGTSNPNLYWYRQAAGRGLQLLFYSVGIGQISSEVPQNLSASRPQDRQFILSSKKLLLSDSGFYLCAWSAGARIAETQYFGPGTRLLVL.

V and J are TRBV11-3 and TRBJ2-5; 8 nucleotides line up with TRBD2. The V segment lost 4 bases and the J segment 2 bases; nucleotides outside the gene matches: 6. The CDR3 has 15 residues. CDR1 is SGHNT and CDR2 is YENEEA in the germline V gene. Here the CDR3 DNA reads TGTGCCAGCAGCTCCGGGGGGGGAGGGCAAGAGACCCAGTACTTC. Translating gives CASSSGGGGQETQYF.

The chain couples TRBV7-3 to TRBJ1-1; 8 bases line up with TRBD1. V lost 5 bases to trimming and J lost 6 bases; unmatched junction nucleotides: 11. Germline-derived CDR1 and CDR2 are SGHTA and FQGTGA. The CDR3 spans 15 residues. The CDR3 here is CASSPGTGVLSEAFF. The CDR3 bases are TGTGCCAGCAGCCCTGGGACAGGCGTTCTGTCTGAAGCTTTCTTT.

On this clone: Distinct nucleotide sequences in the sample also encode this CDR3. In DNA form, the CDR3 reads TGTGCCAGCGGAAACAGGGTTGGGGCCAACGTCCTGACTTTC. It yields the protein CASGNRVGANVLTF. The gene calls are TRBV2 and TRBJ2-6; D might be TRBD1 (6 bases). Germline V CDR1 and CDR2: SNHLY, FYNNEI. Trimming pared 8 bases from V and 3 bases from J, leaving 11 bases between. The CDR3 is 14 amino acids. The entire variable domain, with the rest obtained from reference TRBV2 and TRBJ2-6, is as follows: EPEVTQTPSHQVTQMGQEVILRCVPISNHLYFYWYRQILGQKVEFLVSFYNNEISEKSEIFDDQFSVERPDGSNFTLKIRSTKLEDSAMYFCASGNRVGANVLTFGAGSRLTVL.

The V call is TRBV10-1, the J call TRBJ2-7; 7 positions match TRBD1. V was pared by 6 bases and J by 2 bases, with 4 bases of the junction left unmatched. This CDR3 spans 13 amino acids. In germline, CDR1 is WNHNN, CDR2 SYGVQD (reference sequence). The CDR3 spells CASSAGTAYEQYF. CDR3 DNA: TGCGCCAGCAGCGCCGGGACAGCCTACGAGCAGTACTTC.

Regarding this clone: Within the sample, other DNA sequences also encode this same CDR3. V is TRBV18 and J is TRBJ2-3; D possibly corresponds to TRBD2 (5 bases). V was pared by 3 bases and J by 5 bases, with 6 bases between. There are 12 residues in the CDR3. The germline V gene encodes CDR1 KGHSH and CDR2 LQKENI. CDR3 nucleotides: TGTGCCAGCTCACCCGGAGGAGATACGCAGTATTTT. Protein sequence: CASSPGGDTQYF.

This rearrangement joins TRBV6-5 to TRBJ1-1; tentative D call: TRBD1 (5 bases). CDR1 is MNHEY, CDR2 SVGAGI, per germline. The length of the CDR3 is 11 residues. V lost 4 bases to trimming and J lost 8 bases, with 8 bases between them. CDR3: CASSSPGEAFF. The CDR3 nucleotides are TGTGCCAGCAGTTCTCCAGGGGAAGCTTTCTTT.

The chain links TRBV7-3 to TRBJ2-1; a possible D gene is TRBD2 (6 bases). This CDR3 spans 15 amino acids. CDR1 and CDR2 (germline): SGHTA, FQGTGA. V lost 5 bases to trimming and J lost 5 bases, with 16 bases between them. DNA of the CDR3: TGTGCCAGCAGCCCTACCCTTATAGCGGACAATGAGCAGTTCTTC. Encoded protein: CASSPTLIADNEQFF.

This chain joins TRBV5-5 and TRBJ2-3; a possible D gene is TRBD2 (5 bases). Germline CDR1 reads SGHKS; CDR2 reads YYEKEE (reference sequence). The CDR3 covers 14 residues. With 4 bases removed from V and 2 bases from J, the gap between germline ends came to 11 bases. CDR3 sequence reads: CASSVREYTDTQYF. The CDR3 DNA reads TGTGCCAGCAGCGTCCGGGAATACACAGATACGCAGTATTTT.

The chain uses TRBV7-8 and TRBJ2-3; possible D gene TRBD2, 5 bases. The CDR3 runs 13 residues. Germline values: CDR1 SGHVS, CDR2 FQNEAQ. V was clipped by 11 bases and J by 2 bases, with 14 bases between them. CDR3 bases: TGTGCCTCTGGCCGGGGTAACACAGATACGCAGTATTTT. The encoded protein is CASGRGNTDTQYF.

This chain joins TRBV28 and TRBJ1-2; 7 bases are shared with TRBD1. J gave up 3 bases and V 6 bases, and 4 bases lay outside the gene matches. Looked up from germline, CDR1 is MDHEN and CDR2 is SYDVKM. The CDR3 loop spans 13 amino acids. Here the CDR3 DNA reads TGTGCCAGCAGCGGAACAGGGGACTATGGCTACACCTTC. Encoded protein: CASSGTGDYGYTF.

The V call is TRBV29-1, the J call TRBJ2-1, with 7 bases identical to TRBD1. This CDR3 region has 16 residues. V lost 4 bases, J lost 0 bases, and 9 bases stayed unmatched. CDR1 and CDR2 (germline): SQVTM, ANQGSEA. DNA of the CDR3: TGCAGCGTTGTTGTGGCGAGGGGGCCCTCCTACAATGAGCAGTTCTTC. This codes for CSVVVARGPSYNEQFF.

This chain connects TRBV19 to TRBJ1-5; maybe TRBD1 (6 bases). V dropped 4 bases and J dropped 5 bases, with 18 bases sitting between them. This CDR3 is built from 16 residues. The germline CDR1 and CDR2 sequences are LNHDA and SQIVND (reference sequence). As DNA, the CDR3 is TGTGCCAGTAGTACTAGGCCCGGACAGATCCATCAGCCCCAGCATTTT. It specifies CASSTRPGQIHQPQHF.

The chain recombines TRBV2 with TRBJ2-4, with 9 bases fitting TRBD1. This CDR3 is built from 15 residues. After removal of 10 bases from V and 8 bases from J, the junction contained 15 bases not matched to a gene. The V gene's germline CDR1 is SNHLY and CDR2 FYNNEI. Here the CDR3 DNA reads TGTGCCACCAAGGGTGGGGACAGGGTAGGGGACATTCAGTACTTC. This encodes CATKGGDRVGDIQYF.

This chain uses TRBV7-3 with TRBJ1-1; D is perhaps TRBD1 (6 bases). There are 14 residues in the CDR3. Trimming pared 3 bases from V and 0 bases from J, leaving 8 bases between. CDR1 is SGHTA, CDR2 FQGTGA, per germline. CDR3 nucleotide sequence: TGTGCCAGCAGCTTGGACAGAATGAACACTGAAGCTTTCTTT. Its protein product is CASSLDRMNTEAFF. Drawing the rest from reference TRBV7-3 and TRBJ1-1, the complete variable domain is GAGVSQTPSNKVTEKGKYVELRCDPISGHTALYWYRQSLGQGPEFLIYFQGTGAADDSGLPNDRFFAVRPEGSVSTLKIQRTERGDSAVYLCASSLDRMNTEAFFGQGTRLTVV.

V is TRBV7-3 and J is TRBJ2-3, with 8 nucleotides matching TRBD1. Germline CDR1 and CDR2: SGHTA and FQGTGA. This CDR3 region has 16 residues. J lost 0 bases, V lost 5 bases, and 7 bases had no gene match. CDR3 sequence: CASSPQGATSTDTQYF. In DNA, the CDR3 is TGTGCCAGCAGCCCCCAGGGGGCGACTAGCACAGATACGCAGTATTTT. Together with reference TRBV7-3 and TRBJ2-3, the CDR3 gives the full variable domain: GAGVSQTPSNKVTEKGKYVELRCDPISGHTALYWYRQSLGQGPEFLIYFQGTGAADDSGLPNDRFFAVRPEGSVSTLKIQRTERGDSAVYLCASSPQGATSTDTQYFGPGTRLTVL.

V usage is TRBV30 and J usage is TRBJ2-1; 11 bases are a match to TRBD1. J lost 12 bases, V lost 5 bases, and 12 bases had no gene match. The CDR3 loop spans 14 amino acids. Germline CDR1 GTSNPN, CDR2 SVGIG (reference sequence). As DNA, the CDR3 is TGTGCCTGGGGGACCGGGACAGGGGGACAGAGGCAGTTCTTC. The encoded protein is CAWGTGTGGQRQFF.

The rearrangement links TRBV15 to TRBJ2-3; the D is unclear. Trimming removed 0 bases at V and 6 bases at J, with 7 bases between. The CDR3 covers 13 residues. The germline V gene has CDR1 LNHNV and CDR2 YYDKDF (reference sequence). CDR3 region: CATSRDLGDTQYF. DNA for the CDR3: TGTGCCACCAGCAGAGATCTCGGGGATACGCAGTATTTT.

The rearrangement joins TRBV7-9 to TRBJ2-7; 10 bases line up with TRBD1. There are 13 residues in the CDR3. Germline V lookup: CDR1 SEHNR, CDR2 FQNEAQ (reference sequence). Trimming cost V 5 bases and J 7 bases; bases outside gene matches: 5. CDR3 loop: CASSPDRGKEQYF. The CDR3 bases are TGTGCCAGCAGCCCGGACAGGGGGAAAGAGCAGTACTTC.

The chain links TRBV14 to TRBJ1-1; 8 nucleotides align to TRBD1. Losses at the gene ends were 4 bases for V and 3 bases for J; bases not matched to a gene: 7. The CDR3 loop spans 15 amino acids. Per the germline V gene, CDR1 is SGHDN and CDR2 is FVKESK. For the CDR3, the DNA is TGTGCCAGCAGCCGCCGGACAGGGCGGGACACTGAAGCTTTCTTT. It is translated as CASSRRTGRDTEAFF. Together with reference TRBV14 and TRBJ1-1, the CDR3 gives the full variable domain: EAGVTQFPSHSVIEKGQTVTLRCDPISGHDNLYWYRRVMGKEIKFLLHFVKESKQDESGMPNNRFLAERTGGTYSTLKVQPAELEDSGVYFCASSRRTGRDTEAFFGQGTRLTVV.

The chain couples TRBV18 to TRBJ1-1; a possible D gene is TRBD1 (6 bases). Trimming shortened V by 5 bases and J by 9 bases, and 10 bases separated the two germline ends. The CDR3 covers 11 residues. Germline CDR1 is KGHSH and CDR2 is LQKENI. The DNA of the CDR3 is TGTGCCAGCTCAACAGGGTTTCAAGCTTTCTTT. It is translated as CASSTGFQAFF.

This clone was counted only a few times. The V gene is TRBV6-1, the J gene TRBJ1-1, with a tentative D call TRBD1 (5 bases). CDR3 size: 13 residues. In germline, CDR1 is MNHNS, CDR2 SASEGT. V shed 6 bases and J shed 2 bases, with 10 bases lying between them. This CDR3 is CASSLQDNTEAFF. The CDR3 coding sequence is TGTGCCAGCAGCCTACAGGACAACACTGAAGCTTTCTTT.

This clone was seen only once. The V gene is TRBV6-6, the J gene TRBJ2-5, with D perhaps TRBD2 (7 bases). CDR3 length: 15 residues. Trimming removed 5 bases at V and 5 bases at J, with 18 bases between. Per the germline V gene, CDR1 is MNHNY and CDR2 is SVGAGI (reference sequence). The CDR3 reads CASSPPGTTGETQYF. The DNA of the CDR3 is TGTGCCAGCAGTCCCCCCGGGACTACAGGGGAGACCCAGTACTTC.